Listed here are 26 T cell receptor beta chains from one sample, sequenced in a study of early T cells in non-severe SARS-CoV-2 infection. A single record per CDR3 protein comes from TCRdb applying MiXCR to the 5' RACE reads. The sample holds over 35,000 distinct CDR3 sequences, approximately 6.1% seen once. This specimen was whole blood, taken at baseline. These receptors were taken from an adult who was a healthcare worker with PCR-confirmed SARS-CoV-2 infection or an uninfected control (not recorded which).

This clonotype has ten or more counts. For the CDR3, the DNA is TGTGCCAGCAGTTGGGTCATCTCTGGAAACACCATATATTTT. It codes for CASSWVISGNTIYF. The chain combines TRBV6-2 or TRBV6-3 with TRBJ1-3, with unresolved D. Germline V gene sequence: CDR1 MNHEY, CDR2 SVGEGT. The length of the CDR3 is 14 residues. Trimming left V 4 bases short and J 0 bases short, with 7 bases between.

This clonotype was counted between two and nine times. J is TRBJ2-3 and V is TRBV20-1, with 8 bases identical to TRBD2. V dropped 6 bases and J dropped 6; count of bases not matched to a gene: 8. Germline assignment: CDR1 DFQATT and CDR2 SNEGSKA (reference sequence). The CDR3 length is 13 residues. CDR3 in amino acids: CSARSGGPDTQYF. The CDR3 DNA reads as TGCAGTGCCCGTTCGGGGGGGCCCGATACGCAGTATTTT.

The V gene is TRBV16, the J gene TRBJ1-2; D ambiguous. V gave up 0 bases and J gave up 6 bases, with 8 bases separating them. Germline V CDR1 and CDR2: KGHSY, FQNENV. The CDR3 has 13 residues. The CDR3 bases are TGTGCCAGCAGCCAATCGTTTACAGATGGCTACACCTTC. Residues: CASSQSFTDGYTF.

The chain employs TRBV7-9 and TRBJ1-1; possible D gene TRBD1, 6 bases. The CDR3 has 14 amino acids. V was clipped by 2 bases and J by 8 bases, with 15 bases between them. In germline, CDR1 is SEHNR, CDR2 FQNEAQ (reference sequence). In DNA form, the CDR3 reads TGTGCCAGCAGCTTAAACACAGGGCACCTGGAAGCTTTCTTT. It translates to CASSLNTGHLEAFF.

This clonotype was counted a few times. One end of the junction varies from germline; a read error may be responsible. This chain links TRBV6-2 or TRBV6-3 with TRBJ1-1; tentative D call: TRBD1 (5 bases). The CDR3 runs to 10 residues. Looked up from germline, CDR1 is MNHEY and CDR2 is SVGEGT. The CDR3 coding sequence is TGTGCCAGCAGTTTCGGGGCCCTTCTTTTT. It encodes CASSFGALLF.

This clonotype was counted ten times or more. V usage is TRBV5-1 and J usage is TRBJ2-7; tentative D call: TRBD2 (6 bases). This CDR3 spans 15 amino acids. Germline V gives CDR1 SGHRS, CDR2 YFSETQ. V lost 4 bases and J 3 bases, leaving 17 bases between the germline ends. CDR3 residues: CASSKEGQGNYEQYF. CDR3 sequence (DNA): TGCGCCAGCAGCAAGGAGGGCCAGGGAAACTACGAGCAGTACTTC.

This clonotype has just a few counts. J is TRBJ2-5 and V is TRBV20-1; possibly TRBD2 for D (6 bases). Per the germline V gene, CDR1 is DFQATT and CDR2 is SNEGSKA (reference sequence). V shed 3 bases and J shed 5 bases, with 7 bases lying between them. There are 11 residues in the CDR3. CDR3 region: CSASGGETQYF. CDR3 DNA sequence: TGCAGTGCTAGTGGAGGGGAGACCCAGTACTTC.

This clonotype was seen repeatedly, ten times or more. The V call is TRBV7-9, the J call TRBJ2-1; the match to TRBD2 covers 13 bases. After removal of 5 bases from V and 0 bases from J, the junction contained 4 bases not matched to a gene. Germline loops: CDR1 SEHNR, CDR2 FQNEAQ (reference sequence). This CDR3 spans 17 amino acids. The CDR3 bases are TGTGCCAGCAGCAAGGGACTAGCGGGAAGCTCCTACAATGAGCAGTTCTTC. Protein sequence: CASSKGLAGSSYNEQFF.

The V and J genes are TRBV6-1 and TRBJ2-2; D is possibly TRBD2 (6 bases). The CDR3 has 15 residues. V was clipped by 6 bases and J by 5 bases, with 16 bases between them. CDR1 is MNHNS, CDR2 SASEGT, per germline. CDR3 nucleotide sequence: TGTGCCAGCAGCGCGGGAAAACGGCTAACCGGGGAGCTGTTTTTT. It yields the protein CASSAGKRLTGELFF.

Only one count was recorded for this clonotype. CDR3 region: CASSFTSQGHGYTF. The CDR3 region has the DNA TGTGCCAGCAGTTTTACCTCCCAGGGACATGGCTACACCTTC. This chain joins TRBV7-9 and TRBJ1-2, with D possibly TRBD1 on 5 matching bases. V lost 6 bases, J lost 6 bases, and 17 bases lay in between. The length of the CDR3 is 14 residues. From germline, CDR1 is SEHNR and CDR2 FQNEAQ (reference sequence).

Only a few counts were recorded for this clonotype. J is TRBJ2-1 and V is TRBV4-1; D remains ambiguous. Germline loops: CDR1 MGHRA, CDR2 YSYEKL. Trimming shortened V by 0 bases and J by 9 bases, and 12 bases separated the two germline ends. CDR3 length: 14 residues. Written as DNA, the CDR3 is TGCGCCAGCAGCCAAGAAGTGTGGAGAGGTGAGCAGTTCTTC. It yields the protein CASSQEVWRGEQFF.

The chain carries TRBV15 and TRBJ2-5; 11 bases are a match to TRBD2. The germline V gene has CDR1 LNHNV and CDR2 YYDKDF (reference sequence). V trimming: 6 bases; J trimming: 5 bases; junction bases outside the gene matches: 11. This CDR3 has 16 residues. The CDR3 DNA reads as TGTGCCACCAGGCCCCACATAGCGGGGGGGCGGGAGACCCAGTACTTC. This sequence encodes CATRPHIAGGRETQYF.

The V call is TRBV14, the J call TRBJ2-7; D is possibly TRBD1 or TRBD2 (5 bases each). V lost 4 bases and J lost 5, with 12 bases in between. The CDR3 spans 13 residues. The germline CDR1 and CDR2 sequences are SGHDN and FVKESK. The CDR3 DNA is TGTGCCAGCAGCCTCACACGAGGGGACGAGCAGTACTTC. Its protein product is CASSLTRGDEQYF. Filled out from reference TRBV14 and TRBJ2-7, the complete variable domain reads EAGVTQFPSHSVIEKGQTVTLRCDPISGHDNLYWYRRVMGKEIKFLLHFVKESKQDESGMPNNRFLAERTGGTYSTLKVQPAELEDSGVYFCASSLTRGDEQYFGPGTRLTVT.

This clonotype was detected ten times or more. This chain connects TRBV20-1 to TRBJ2-7; the D is unclear. In germline, CDR1 is DFQATT, CDR2 SNEGSKA (reference sequence). V lost 0 bases and J 1 base, leaving 13 bases between the germline ends. This CDR3 comprises 15 residues. The CDR3 reads CSARDPLSGSYEQYF. For the CDR3, the DNA is TGCAGTGCTAGAGATCCGCTTTCAGGATCCTACGAGCAGTACTTC.

This clonotype was observed at least ten times. The chain combines TRBV29-1 with TRBJ1-5, with TRBD1 matching 9 bases. The CDR3 has 17 amino acids. Germline V gene data show CDR1 as SQVTM and CDR2 as ANQGSEA. Trimming took 8 bases from V and 0 from J; bases not matched to a gene: 14. The CDR3 loop is CSTSRDRERGSNQPQHF. DNA for the CDR3: TGCAGCACATCAAGGGACAGGGAAAGGGGTAGCAATCAGCCCCAGCATTTT.

This chain joins TRBV18 and TRBJ1-2; 8 bases map to TRBD1. Per the germline V gene, CDR1 is KGHSH and CDR2 is LQKENI. The CDR3 totals 14 residues. V was pared by 7 bases and J by 5 bases, with 9 bases of the junction left unmatched. CDR3 in DNA: TGTGCCAGCTTCAGGGACAGGCTACTATATGGCTACACCTTC. It codes for CASFRDRLLYGYTF.

This clonotype was seen ten or more times. This chain uses TRBV20-1 with TRBJ1-5, with D possibly matching TRBD1 (5 bases). This CDR3 has 14 amino acids. The V gene's germline CDR1 is DFQATT and CDR2 SNEGSKA (reference sequence). Between the trimmed V and J ends, which lost 0 bases and 2 bases, there was a span of 8 bases. This CDR3 is CSARDPRGNQPQHF. DNA of the CDR3: TGCAGTGCTAGAGACCCCAGGGGCAATCAGCCCCAGCATTTT.

This clonotype was seen at least ten times. The V call is TRBV6-6, the J call TRBJ2-1; 7 bases line up with TRBD1. Germline loops: CDR1 MNHNY, CDR2 SVGAGI (reference sequence). This CDR3 contains 13 residues. V shed 5 bases and J 3 bases; nucleotides not matched to a gene: 1. CDR3 DNA sequence: TGTGCCAGCAGTCGGGACAGCTACAATGAGCAGTTCTTC. Its translation is CASSRDSYNEQFF.

The V and J genes are TRBV12-3 or TRBV12-4 and TRBJ2-1; 7 bases match TRBD1. Unmatched junction bases numbered 9, after V lost 0 bases and J lost 7 bases. The CDR3 is made up of 16 amino acids. The CDR3 protein is CASSLALGGRGNEQFF. The CDR3 DNA follows: TGTGCCAGCAGTTTAGCGTTAGGGGGCAGGGGAAATGAGCAGTTCTTC.

Many counts were recorded for this clonotype. V and J are TRBV27 and TRBJ1-6; D may be TRBD1 (5 bases). The ends were cut back, 3 bases at V and 8 bases at J, with 11 bases in the middle. CDR3 size: 14 residues. The V gene's germline CDR1 is MNHEY and CDR2 SMNVEV (reference sequence). The CDR3 loop is CASSLGRQYSPLHF. CDR3 DNA sequence: TGTGCCAGCAGTTTGGGACGACAGTATTCACCCCTCCACTTT.

Many counts were recorded for this clonotype. The chain combines TRBV4-2 with TRBJ2-3, with TRBD1 matching 9 bases. V was clipped by 1 base and J by 4 bases; unmatched bases: 12. The CDR3 has 18 amino acids. Germline lookup yields CDR1 LGHNA and CDR2 YNFKEQ. CDR3 bases: TGTGCCAGCAGCCAAGCCTGGACAGGGGATGGCCGGGCAGATACGCAGTATTTT. As protein: CASSQAWTGDGRADTQYF.

This clonotype has at least ten counts. The V gene is TRBV5-5, the J gene TRBJ2-7; D unclear. This CDR3 has 15 residues. The V gene's germline CDR1 is SGHKS and CDR2 YYEKEE (reference sequence). V shed 0 bases and J shed 1 base, with 11 bases lying between them. CDR3 sequence reads: CASSLGSSISYEQYF. The CDR3 nucleotides read TGTGCCAGCAGCTTGGGTAGTAGTATTTCCTACGAGCAGTACTTC. Full variable domain (outside the CDR3, taken from reference TRBV5-5 and TRBJ2-7): DAGVTQSPTHLIKTRGQQVTLRCSPISGHKSVSWYQQVLGQGPQFIFQYYEKEERGRGNFPDRFSARQFPNYSSELNVNALLLGDSALYLCASSLGSSISYEQYFGPGTRLTVT.

V usage is TRBV20-1 and J usage is TRBJ1-2; 8 bases are a match to TRBD1. Germline assignment: CDR1 DFQATT and CDR2 SNEGSKA (reference sequence). Losses at the gene ends were 0 bases for V and 9 bases for J; bases not matched to a gene: 6. The CDR3 runs 13 residues. CDR3 residues: CSARDVDRDSYTF. CDR3 coding DNA: TGCAGTGCTAGAGATGTGGACAGGGACAGCTACACCTTC.

V gene TRBV6-1 combines with J gene TRBJ1-2; D is unresolved. There are 11 residues in the CDR3. Germline assignment: CDR1 MNHNS and CDR2 SASEGT. The V gene lost 7 bases and the J gene lost 8 bases, with 11 bases spanning the gap. CDR3 in amino acids: CASTGGTGYTF. The CDR3 nucleotides read TGTGCCAGCACAGGAGGAACGGGCTACACCTTC.

This clonotype was seen at least ten times. The chain couples TRBV10-3 to TRBJ1-1; D perhaps matches TRBD1 (6 bases). V was trimmed by 11 bases and J by 4 bases, leaving 17 bases between them. Germline CDR1 reads ENHRY; CDR2 reads SYGVKD. CDR3 length: 13 residues. The CDR3 sequence is CASRGGGGTEAFF. CDR3 in DNA: TGTGCCTCCCGGGGGGGCGGTGGCACTGAAGCTTTCTTT.

This clonotype was seen repeatedly, ten times or more. V usage is TRBV7-9 and J usage is TRBJ2-1; D not resolved. CDR3 length: 14 residues. Trimming removed 3 bases from V and 4 bases from J, with 10 bases in between. CDR1 is SEHNR and CDR2 is FQNEAQ in the germline V gene (reference sequence). CDR3 region: CASSFHRGYNEQFF. The DNA of the CDR3 is TGTGCCAGCAGCTTTCACAGAGGATACAATGAGCAGTTCTTC. Full variable domain (rest looked up from reference TRBV7-9 and TRBJ2-1): DTGVSQNPRHKITKRGQNVTFRCDPISEHNRLYWYRQTLGQGPEFLTYFQNEAQLEKSRLLSDRFSAERPKGSFSTLEIQRTEQGDSAMYLCASSFHRGYNEQFFGPGTRLTVL.